This T cell receptor (beta chain) is drawn from a study of shared clonotypes between healthy human individuals (TCRdb year 2020). Some background on the complete study: Two women and a few men aged 18 to 49 years were included in the cohort. For each donor, CD4 naive and CD4 memory were each given three plates, CD8 naive was given two plates, and CD8 memory was given one plate. The study deeply sequenced blood TCR repertoires of about five healthy adults to estimate repertoire size and the extent of clonotype sharing between individuals. To increase sequencing depth and limit assay-specific biases, different laboratories used diverse techniques to prepare libraries and sequence TCR repertoires. Between about 0.85 and 8.9 billion PBMCs per donor were obtained by leukapheresis.

Via the germline V gene, CDR1 is KGHSH and CDR2 LQKENI. The V end loses 4 bases and the J end loses 0 bases, and a stretch of 10 bases separates them. The CDR3 contains 14 residues, cysteine and phenylalanine counted. Only the CDR3 DNA stays, 42 bases, in frame from base 1. Using the deep immunoSEQ assay, multiplex PCR amplified TCR CDR3 regions from genomic DNA. For each cell subset, the extracted genomic DNA was distributed evenly across all wells of several immunoSEQ 96-well plates, and each plate served as one replicate. For sorted subsets, each replicate PCR was loaded with roughly 200 ng genomic DNA, equivalent to about 30,000 T cell genomes. Purified libraries were measured with a Qubit 3.0 fluorometer, size-checked on a Bioanalyzer 2100, and measured again with the KAPA Library Quantification kit. Every immunoSEQ 96-well plate was sequenced on a separate single-read 150-cycle Illumina NextSeq 550 flow cell. Turning to the authors' computational methods: Because the immunoSEQ output included only junctional sequences and no quality scores, the filtering could not be the same as the filtering used for full-length reads. Sequences were annotated with PyIR, a Python wrapper for IgBLAST v1.9, using IMGT germline references to assign V/J genes and CDR3. Any read was removed if the V/J assignment was weak (E-value above 1e-6), the CDR3 was missing, or the read contained stop codons, out-of-frame junctions, or ambiguous translated residues. V3J clonotypes were defined by identical inferred V gene, J gene, and CDR3 amino acid sequence. Percentage overlap between repertoires was calculated by dividing the number of shared unique clonotypes by the size of the smaller repertoire. Richness of each repertoire was evaluated using RTK rarefaction, the Chao1 estimator, and Recon v2.1 estimates of unobserved clonotypes. OLGA was used to compute generation probabilities for all TCRbeta clonotypes that the gDNA method yielded from a few donors. TCRdb carries this immuneACCESS record with in-frame sequences only. Its versions omit some clonotypes, under half of them owing to an unresolved V gene in the studies checked, with the rest unexplained. That table furnishes V, J and clone size, whereas the DNA furnished D and trimming. For this sample the table gives millions of clones, of which approximately 93% were detected only once. Under 0.45% of the sample goes to the ten largest clones.

Points on this clone: The antigen it binds to is not known. Per-nucleotide qualities are absent, and no much larger clonotype sits a single base away.

The donors were healthy, HIV-negative adults with no recently reported acute infections or vaccinations. All donors were Caucasian adults living in Nashville, Tennessee, USA. CD4+ T cells were enriched by magnetic negative selection; naive cells were then positively selected on CD45RA, and the negative fraction formed the memory subset. After blood collection by leukapheresis, PBMCs were isolated using Ficoll-Histopaque density gradient centrifugation and then cryopreserved in the vapor phase of liquid nitrogen. Analytical flow cytometry was used to check the purity and quantity of each magnetically sorted T cell population. Each sorted fraction had its genomic DNA isolated and then quantified by UV absorbance on a Nanodrop 2000c. Findings and caveats that apply to the study as a whole: Clonotypes shared by all four sorted-subset donors showed higher generation probabilities than non-shared clonotypes. Pairwise subsampling indicated that sequencing depth was expected to affect the degree of clonotype sharing among donors. Sampling was restricted to blood, and TCR repertoires in tissue are likely to differ from TCR repertoires in blood. Even with the large sequencing depth, rarefaction of the sorted-subset datasets indicated that sequencing was incomplete. Naive subsets generally had larger estimated clonotype richness than memory subsets did. Because the study included only a small number of donors, the genetic and exposure-history diversity represented was limited. Across four donors, approximately 5% of naive CD4, approximately 3.6% of naive CD8, 2.3% of memory CD4, and approximately 0.4% of memory CD8 clonotypes were shared.

Material for sequencing was naive CD4+ T cells from PBMCs. The cell subset or site label corresponds to: CD45RA+ positively selected. The clonotype originates from a man in his late teens or twenties in good health. Some clones in this sample may be carry-over from other donors' samples. The rearrangement combines TRBV18 with TRBJ2-7; possibly the D gene is TRBD1, per 6 matching bases. In nucleotides, the sequence is TGTGCCAGCTCACTCGGGACAACCTCCTACGAGCAGTACTTC. This is translated as CASSLGTTSYEQYF.